These T cell receptor beta chains were read from a single sample in a study of T cell responses to AZD1222 COVID-19 vaccine. Measured with immunoSEQ multiplex PCR; TCRdb has only the in-frame clones, and not every one. The profile covers more than 80,000 clones, with 80% to 90% appearing a single time and around 10% taken by the ten largest. The specimen was peripheral blood, collected on day 0 of MenACWY control vaccination. These receptors were obtained from an adult in good health. Each CDR3 is given with its conserved first and last residue. D genes are given only for firm matches. Not all rows give a size; the values are once, few, many and, for expanded clones, a class.

clone_size j_call v_call d_call cdr3_nt cdr3_aa
once TRBJ2-6 TRBV16 TRBD1 TGTGCCAGCAGCCCTCACGACAGGGGGCTCTCTGGGGCCAACGTCCTGACTTTC CASSPHDRGLSGANVLTF
NA TRBJ1-1 TRBV5-6 NA TGTGCCAGCAGCTTGGGTAGGCAGAATTTTTGGGACACTGAAGCTTTCTTT CASSLGRQNFWDTEAFF
once TRBJ1-1 TRBV25-1 TRBD1 TGTGCCAGCAGTGACCCGGGACAGGGCTCAGCTTTCTTT CASSDPGQGSAFF
NA TRBJ1-6 TRBV28 NA TGTGCCACCGAGTATAATTCACCCCTCCACTTT CATEYNSPLHF
NA TRBJ2-7 TRBV19 NA TGTGCCAGTACCTCACAGGCTGATACCTACGAGCAGTACTTC CASTSQADTYEQYF
NA TRBJ2-5 TRBV28 TRBD1 TGTGCCAGCAGGGGGACAGGGGGGTCCCAAGAGACCCAGTACTTC CASRGTGGSQETQYF
NA TRBJ2-5 TRBV5-1 NA TGCGCCAGCAGCTTGGGGTCAGGGGCAGAGACCCAGTACTTC CASSLGSGAETQYF
few TRBJ1-6 TRBV10-3 NA TGTGCCATCAGTGAGAAGACACCCTATAATTCACCCCTCCACTTT CAISEKTPYNSPLHF
NA TRBJ2-3 TRBV10-2 NA TGCGCCAGCAGTGAGTCCGAGGGTAGGGATACGCAGTATTTT CASSESEGRDTQYF
NA TRBJ2-1 TRBV7-2 TRBD2 TGTGCCAGCAGCTTAAAACTAGCGGGGGGCACTGAGCAGTTCTTC CASSLKLAGGTEQFF
NA TRBJ1-2 TRBV7-2 TRBD1 TGTGCCAGCAGCTTAGATACAGGGGGCTATGGCTACACCTTC CASSLDTGGYGYTF
NA TRBJ2-5 TRBV2 NA TGTGCCAGCAGCCCCCAAGAGACCCAGTACTTC CASSPQETQYF
NA TRBJ2-3 TRBV6-5 NA TGTGCCAGCAGTTACTCACCCCGGAGCACAGATACGCAGTATTTT CASSYSPRSTDTQYF
NA TRBJ2-7 TRBV5-1 TRBD1 TGCGCCAGCAGCTTGACAGGGGGTTTTTCCTACGAGCAGTACTTC CASSLTGGFSYEQYF
NA TRBJ1-2 TRBV7-2 TRBD1 TGTGCCAGCAGCTTAGATGGGACAGTTAACTATGGCTACACCTTC CASSLDGTVNYGYTF
NA TRBJ2-5 TRBV5-5 NA TGTGCCAGCAGCCCCCGAGGGGGTCCGCAAGAGACCCAGTACTTC CASSPRGGPQETQYF
NA TRBJ2-3 TRBV19 TRBD1 TGTGCCAGTAGGGGCCAGGGACAGGGGCGTAAAGATACGCAGTATTTT CASRGQGQGRKDTQYF
NA TRBJ2-3 TRBV29-1 NA TGCAGCGTTGGGCATGGCATTGATACGCAGTATTTT CSVGHGIDTQYF
NA TRBJ1-5 TRBV19 NA TGTGCCAGTATGCCCGGGGGCAATCAGCCCCAGCATTTT CASMPGGNQPQHF
once TRBJ1-2 TRBV3-1/TRBV3-2 TRBD1 TGTGCCAGCAGCCCCTTACAGGGGATCGAGGGCTACACCTTC CASSPLQGIEGYTF
NA TRBJ1-1 TRBV7-2 NA TGTGCCAGCAGCAATAGTGGAAAGACTGAAGCTTTCTTT CASSNSGKTEAFF
NA TRBJ1-4 TRBV30 TRBD1 TGTGCCTGGAGAGTACAGGGGGAGGGTGATGAAAAACTGTTTTTT CAWRVQGEGDEKLFF
NA TRBJ2-7 TRBV6-5 NA TGTGCCAGCAGTAGGAACGAGCAGTACTTC CASSRNEQYF
NA TRBJ1-5 TRBV5-1 NA TGCGCCAGCAGCTGGACCGACAGCCGCAATCAGCCCCAGCATTTT CASSWTDSRNQPQHF
NA TRBJ1-1 TRBV12-3/TRBV12-4 NA TGTGCCAGCAGTTGGGACACCGATCATGGGGCTTTCTTT CASSWDTDHGAFF
NA TRBJ2-1 TRBV11-2 NA TGTGCCAGCAGCTTAGTCCGGGGATCCTACAATGAGCAGTTCTTC CASSLVRGSYNEQFF
NA TRBJ2-6 TRBV28 NA TGTGCCAGCAGTTTGACGGGGGGCGGCTCTGGGGCCAACGTCCTGACTTTC CASSLTGGGSGANVLTF
NA TRBJ2-7 TRBV11-2 NA TGTGCCAGCAGCTTAGAGATGGGGGCCCTCTCCGAGCAGTACTTC CASSLEMGALSEQYF
NA TRBJ2-1 TRBV7-7 NA TGTGCCAGCAGCCCAGATCCCGGGCCGAACAATGAGCAGTTCTTC CASSPDPGPNNEQFF